What follows is one TCR beta chain and its context. The antigen remains undetermined. Use of 60 Vbeta and 13 Jbeta primers characterized the PCR. Assay: immunoSEQ multiplex PCR; the TCRdb copy retains only in-frame clones and omits some. This specimen shows about 140,000 clones; the ten leading clones hold 0.75% to 1%. This record belongs to a study of cytomegalovirus exposure and HLA in healthy donors. Notes on the study in general: The study dropped some indistinguishable V segments, TRBV6-2 and TRBV6-3 among them. Looking again later, the authors saw that most CMV-associated TCR beta chains seemed HLA-restricted. Most TCR sequences were uncommon, yet certain public TCRs appeared in many donors. Overall, roughly 150 TCR beta chains were annotated as cytomegalovirus-associated.

Trimming at V came to 2 bases and at J to 4 bases, leaving 2 bases not matched to a gene. The germline V gene encodes CDR1 MNHEY and CDR2 SVGAGI. This CDR3 has 15 amino acids. V and J are TRBV6-5 and TRBJ2-2; 9 bases map to TRBD2. Input material: PBMCs. The sequence came from a male donor in good health and CMV-seronegative. DNA for the CDR3: TGTGCCAGCAGTTACAGGCGGGGGGGCACCGGGGAGCTGTTTTTT. Translating gives CASSYRRGGTGELFF.